These T cell receptor beta chains were read from a single sample in a study of identifying expanded T cells in peripheral blood. Using immunoSEQ multiplex PCR, the repertoire was profiled, and TCRdb retains in-frame clones only, with some absent. The sample includes 100,000 to 110,000 clones, around nine tenths of them seen just once. Sequencing was done on a sample of blood. These receptors came from a person aged 18 to 69 in good health. Both conserved end residues are part of each CDR3. The D gene is left open where the match is weak. Not every row has a clone size; where given, it reads once, few, many or a size class.

D	V	J	size	CDR3	DNA
.	TRBV4-3	TRBJ1-5	.	CASSQQWDQPQHF	TGCGCCAGCAGCCAACAGTGGGATCAGCCCCAGCATTTT
.	TRBV11-3	TRBJ2-7	.	CASSLGREGPSAEQYF	TGTGCCAGCAGCTTAGGGCGCGAGGGGCCCTCTGCCGAGCAGTACTTC
.	TRBV5-1	TRBJ1-2	.	CASSENTYNYGYTF	TGCGCCAGCAGCGAGAATACGTATAACTATGGCTACACCTTC
.	TRBV2	TRBJ1-6	.	CASNPGRLNSPLHF	TGTGCCAGCAACCCGGGACGCTTAAATTCACCCCTCCACTTT
TRBD1	TRBV6-5	TRBJ1-2	.	CASRNKDRVSYTF	TGTGCCAGCCGAAATAAGGACAGGGTCAGCTACACCTTC
.	TRBV18	TRBJ2-3	.	CASSPRQGGEDTQYF	TGTGCCAGCTCACCACGACAGGGAGGAGAAGATACGCAGTATTTT
.	TRBV27	TRBJ1-2	.	CASSLDVGGYGYTF	TGTGCCAGCAGTCTAGACGTCGGGGGATATGGCTACACCTTC
.	TRBV19	TRBJ1-2	.	CASTGVPYGYTF	TGTGCCAGTACGGGCGTCCCCTATGGCTACACCTTC
.	TRBV18	TRBJ1-2	.	CASSPPSLSRGYGYTF	TGTGCCAGCTCACCACCGAGTTTATCAAGGGGGTATGGCTACACCTTC
.	TRBV6-6	TRBJ2-7	.	CASSYKVYYEQYF	TGTGCCAGCAGTTACAAGGTTTACTACGAGCAGTACTTC
.	TRBV19	TRBJ2-1	.	CASSITGFSYNEQFF	TGTGCCAGTAGTATAACAGGTTTCTCCTACAATGAGCAGTTCTTC
.	TRBV5-1	TRBJ1-2	.	CASSTIGGANYGYTF	TGCGCCAGCAGCACAATCGGCGGGGCTAACTATGGCTACACCTTC
.	TRBV7-3	TRBJ1-2	once	CASSLSGLTNYGYTF	TGTGCCAGCAGCTTAAGCGGTCTCACTAACTATGGCTACACCTTC
.	TRBV4-3	TRBJ1-1	.	CASSQDPGGRTEAFF	TGCGCCAGCAGCCAAGATCCTGGGGGAAGGACTGAAGCTTTCTTT
.	TRBV6-1	TRBJ1-2	.	CASNRDWGNYGYTF	TGTGCCAGCAATAGGGACTGGGGAAACTATGGCTACACCTTC
.	TRBV5-4	TRBJ1-2	once	CASSQTGSHGYTF	TGTGCCAGCAGTCAGACAGGTTCTCATGGCTACACCTTC
.	TRBV2	TRBJ1-1	.	CASTKGLLNTEAFF	TGTGCCAGCACAAAGGGACTGCTGAACACTGAAGCTTTCTTT
.	TRBV30	TRBJ1-1	.	CAWRAVVLGDTEAFF	TGTGCCTGGAGGGCAGTGGTCTTGGGCGACACTGAAGCTTTCTTT
.	TRBV4-3	TRBJ1-3	few	CASSQDRAGNTIYF	TGCGCCAGCAGCCAAGACAGGGCTGGAAACACCATATATTTT
.	TRBV6-5	TRBJ1-1	.	CASSEPRQSREAFF	TGTGCCAGCAGCGAGCCGAGACAGTCGCGTGAAGCTTTCTTT
.	TRBV6-1	TRBJ2-2	.	CASRVGGNTGELFF	TGTGCCAGCCGTGTCGGGGGTAACACCGGGGAGCTGTTTTTT
.	TRBV6-6	TRBJ1-1	.	CASVTEGGTEAFF	TGTGCCAGCGTCACCGAAGGGGGCACTGAAGCTTTCTTT
TRBD1	TRBV5-6	TRBJ2-7	.	CASSGTRDRRYEQYF	TGTGCCAGCAGTGGCACCCGGGACAGGCGGTACGAGCAGTACTTC
TRBD2	TRBV28	TRBJ2-1	few	CATYGAGGINEQFF	TGTGCCACATACGGAGCGGGAGGTATAAATGAGCAGTTCTTC
TRBD2	TRBV7-2	TRBJ2-7	.	CASRGGMAGVEEQYF	TGTGCCAGCAGGGGCGGGATGGCGGGAGTCGAGGAGCAGTACTTC
TRBD1	TRBV28	TRBJ1-2	.	CASSLTSTGGSIGFKNGYTF	TGTGCCAGCAGTTTGACCTCCACAGGGGGATCTATAGGATTTAAAAATGGCTACACCTTC
TRBD1	TRBV12-5	TRBJ2-3	.	CASGTPDRGGTDTQYF	TGTGCTAGTGGAACCCCCGACAGGGGAGGCACAGATACGCAGTATTTT
.	TRBV5-1	TRBJ2-1	.	CASSSERTSYNEQFF	TGCGCCAGCAGCTCAGAGCGGACCTCCTACAATGAGCAGTTCTTC
.	TRBV5-5	TRBJ1-1	.	CASSWRGTEAFF	TGTGCCAGCAGCTGGCGGGGAACTGAAGCTTTCTTT
.	TRBV6-5	TRBJ1-2	.	CASRTTGLYGYTF	TGTGCCAGCAGAACAACTGGACTCTATGGCTACACCTTC
.	TRBV18	TRBJ1-2	.	CASSLSPYEGSYNYGYTF	TGTGCCAGCTCTCTCTCCCCCTATGAGGGTTCATATAACTATGGCTACACCTTC
.	TRBV18	TRBJ2-5	.	CASSPGGGETQYF	TGTGCCAGCTCACCAGGGGGAGGAGAGACCCAGTACTTC
TRBD1	TRBV6-4	TRBJ1-5	.	CASSSTGGNQPQHF	TGTGCCAGCAGTTCTACAGGGGGTAATCAGCCCCAGCATTTT
.	TRBV29-1	TRBJ1-2	.	CSVEQDYGYTF	TGCAGCGTCGAGCAGGACTATGGCTACACCTTC
TRBD1	TRBV19	TRBJ2-3	.	CASQDSQGVTDTQYF	TGTGCCAGCCAGGACAGTCAGGGGGTTACAGATACGCAGTATTTT
.	TRBV18	TRBJ2-2	.	CASSPLPGRTKNTGELFF	TGTGCCAGCTCACCACTTCCGGGCAGGACTAAGAACACCGGGGAGCTGTTTTTT
TRBD1	TRBV5-1	TRBJ2-5	.	CASSLGQGLVETQYF	TGCGCCAGCAGCTTGGGACAGGGGCTGGTAGAGACCCAGTACTTC
.	TRBV19	TRBJ2-2	once	CASRILGTATGELFF	TGTGCCAGTAGGATATTGGGGACTGCCACCGGGGAGCTGTTTTTT
.	TRBV18	TRBJ1-5	.	CASSPRAQGGNQPQHF	TGTGCCAGCTCACCACGAGCGCAGGGAGGCAATCAGCCCCAGCATTTT
.	TRBV2	TRBJ2-3	once	CASIKTSLTDTQYF	TGTGCCAGCATCAAGACTAGTCTCACAGATACGCAGTATTTT
.	TRBV5-4	TRBJ1-1	.	CASSRRSEAFF	TGTGCCAGCAGCCGGCGGAGTGAAGCTTTCTTT
.	TRBV27	TRBJ1-1	.	CVTGWAMNTEAFF	TGTGTTACAGGATGGGCCATGAACACTGAAGCTTTCTTT
.	TRBV10-3	TRBJ1-3	few	CAISQIQGTGNTIYF	TGTGCCATCAGCCAAATACAGGGTACTGGAAACACCATATATTTT
TRBD2	TRBV7-6	TRBJ2-7	.	CASSPSGDWGIYEQYF	TGTGCCAGCAGCCCTAGCGGAGACTGGGGGATTTACGAGCAGTACTTC
TRBD1	TRBV19	TRBJ1-2	.	CASSIGTGAITF	TGTGCCAGTAGTATAGGTACAGGGGCGATCACCTTC
TRBD1	TRBV5-1	TRBJ2-2	.	CASSSGQGGTGELFF	TGCGCCAGCAGCTCGGGACAGGGGGGCACCGGGGAGCTGTTTTTT
.	TRBV5-1	TRBJ2-1	.	CASSLLSENEQFF	TGCGCCAGCAGCTTGCTTTCCGAGAATGAGCAGTTCTTC
.	TRBV2	TRBJ2-3	.	CASSGNSGSTDTQYF	TGTGCCAGCAGCGGTAATTCCGGGAGCACAGATACGCAGTATTTT
.	TRBV19	TRBJ2-6	few	CASSISGGSNGAGANVLTF	TGTGCCAGTAGTATAAGTGGGGGCTCAAATGGAGCAGGGGCCAACGTCCTGACTTTC
.	TRBV30	TRBJ1-2	.	CAWSPGDYGYTF	TGTGCCTGGAGTCCAGGGGACTATGGCTACACCTTC
TRBD2	TRBV4-2	TRBJ2-3	.	CASSPSTSGELTDTQYF	TGTGCCAGCAGCCCGTCGACTAGCGGGGAACTCACAGATACGCAGTATTTT
.	TRBV5-1	TRBJ1-1	.	CASSLELNTEAFF	TGCGCCAGCAGCTTGGAGTTGAACACTGAAGCTTTCTTT
TRBD1	TRBV19	TRBJ2-7	.	CASSISGQGNYEQYF	TGTGCCAGTAGTATCTCGGGACAGGGGAACTACGAGCAGTACTTC
.	TRBV5-1	TRBJ1-1	.	CASSFGPGTEAFF	TGCGCCAGCAGCTTTGGGCCAGGGACTGAAGCTTTCTTT
TRBD1	TRBV9	TRBJ2-7	few	CASSVIGDSSYEQYF	TGTGCCAGCAGCGTAATCGGGGACAGCTCCTACGAGCAGTACTTC
.	TRBV9	TRBJ2-1	.	CASSVGVGPSNNEQFF	TGTGCCAGCAGCGTAGGTGTCGGGCCCTCGAACAATGAGCAGTTCTTC
TRBD1	TRBV19	TRBJ2-5	.	CASSKYRQGGQETQYF	TGTGCCAGTTCTAAATACCGACAGGGTGGGCAAGAGACCCAGTACTTC
.	TRBV12-5	TRBJ1-1	.	CASGSPGSQAFF	TGTGCTAGTGGTTCACCAGGGAGTCAAGCTTTCTTT
TRBD1	TRBV6-6	TRBJ2-1	once	CASSYVATGGNEQFF	TGTGCCAGCAGTTACGTTGCTACAGGGGGTAATGAGCAGTTCTTC
.	TRBV2	TRBJ2-1	.	CASSSRGVEQFF	TGTGCCAGCAGTTCGCGAGGGGTTGAGCAGTTCTTC